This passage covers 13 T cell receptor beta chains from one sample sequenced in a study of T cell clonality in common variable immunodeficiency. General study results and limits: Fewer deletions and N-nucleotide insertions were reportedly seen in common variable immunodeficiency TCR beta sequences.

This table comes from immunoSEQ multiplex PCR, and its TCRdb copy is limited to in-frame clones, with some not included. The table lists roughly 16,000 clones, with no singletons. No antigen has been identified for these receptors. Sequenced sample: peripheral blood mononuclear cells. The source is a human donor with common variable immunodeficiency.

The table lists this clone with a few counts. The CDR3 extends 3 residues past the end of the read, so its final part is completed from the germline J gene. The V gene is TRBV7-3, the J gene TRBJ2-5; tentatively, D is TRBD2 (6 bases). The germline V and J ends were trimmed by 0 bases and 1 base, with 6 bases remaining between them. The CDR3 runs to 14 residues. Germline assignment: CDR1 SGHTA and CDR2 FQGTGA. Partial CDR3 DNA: TGTGCCAGCAGCTTAACGGGGGGCCAAGAGACC. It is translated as CASSLTGGQET. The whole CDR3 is CASSLTGGQETQYF.

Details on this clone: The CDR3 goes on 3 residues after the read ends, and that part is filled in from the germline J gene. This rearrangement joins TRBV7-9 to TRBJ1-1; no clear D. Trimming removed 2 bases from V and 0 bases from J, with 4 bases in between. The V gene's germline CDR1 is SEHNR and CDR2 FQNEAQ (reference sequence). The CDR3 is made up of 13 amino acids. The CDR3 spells CASSLKVNTEAFF. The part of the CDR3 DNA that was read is TGTGCCAGCAGCTTAAAGGTGAACACTGAA.

The sequenced part of the CDR3 DNA is TGTGCCAGCAGCCTCACAGATACG. Amino acids: CASSLTDT. The complete CDR3 reads CASSLTDTQYF. The J gene is TRBJ2-3, the V gene TRBV7-2; D remains ambiguous. The CDR3 goes on 3 residues after the read ends, and that part is filled in from the germline J gene. V was clipped by 5 bases and J by 2 bases, with 2 bases between them. There are 11 residues in the CDR3. Germline V gene data show CDR1 as SGHTA and CDR2 as FQGNSA.

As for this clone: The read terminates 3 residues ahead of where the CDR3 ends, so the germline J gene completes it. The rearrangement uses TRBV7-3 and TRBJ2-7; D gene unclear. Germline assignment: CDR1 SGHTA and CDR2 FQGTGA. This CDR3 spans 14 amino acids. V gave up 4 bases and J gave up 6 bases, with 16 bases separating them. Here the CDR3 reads CASSSIPQGSEQYF. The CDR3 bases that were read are TGTGCCAGCAGCTCGATCCCCCAAGGGTCCGAG.

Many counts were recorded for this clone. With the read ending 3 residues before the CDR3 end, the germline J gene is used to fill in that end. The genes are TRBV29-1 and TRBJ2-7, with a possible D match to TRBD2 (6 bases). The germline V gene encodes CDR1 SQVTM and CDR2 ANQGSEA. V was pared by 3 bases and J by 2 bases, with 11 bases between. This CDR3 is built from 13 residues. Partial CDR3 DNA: TGCAGCGTTGAGAGGCCGGGGGCCTACGAG. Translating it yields CSVERPGAYE. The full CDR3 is CSVERPGAYEQYF.

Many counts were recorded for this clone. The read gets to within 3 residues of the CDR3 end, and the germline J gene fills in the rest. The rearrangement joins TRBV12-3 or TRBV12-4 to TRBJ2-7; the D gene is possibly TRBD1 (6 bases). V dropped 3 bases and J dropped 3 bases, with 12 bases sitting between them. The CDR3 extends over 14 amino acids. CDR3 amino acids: CASSLLTGNYEQYF. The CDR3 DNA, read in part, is TGTGCCAGCAGTTTGCTTACAGGGAACTACGAG.

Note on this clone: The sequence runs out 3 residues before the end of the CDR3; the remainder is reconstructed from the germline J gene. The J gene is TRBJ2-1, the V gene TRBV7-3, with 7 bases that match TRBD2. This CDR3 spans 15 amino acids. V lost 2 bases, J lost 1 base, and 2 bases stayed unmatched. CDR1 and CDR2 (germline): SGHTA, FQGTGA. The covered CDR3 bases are TGTGCCAGCAGCTTACGACTAGCTTCCTACAATGAG. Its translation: CASSLRLASYNE. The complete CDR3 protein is CASSLRLASYNEQFF.

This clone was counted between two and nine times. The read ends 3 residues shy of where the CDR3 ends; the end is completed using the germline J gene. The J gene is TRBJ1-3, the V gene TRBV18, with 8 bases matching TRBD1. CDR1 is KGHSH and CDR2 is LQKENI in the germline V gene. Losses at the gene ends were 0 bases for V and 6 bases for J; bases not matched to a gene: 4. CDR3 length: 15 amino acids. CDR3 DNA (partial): TGTGCCAGCTCACCACCGGGACAGGCTCCAAACACC. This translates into CASSPPGQAPNT. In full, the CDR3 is CASSPPGQAPNTIYF.

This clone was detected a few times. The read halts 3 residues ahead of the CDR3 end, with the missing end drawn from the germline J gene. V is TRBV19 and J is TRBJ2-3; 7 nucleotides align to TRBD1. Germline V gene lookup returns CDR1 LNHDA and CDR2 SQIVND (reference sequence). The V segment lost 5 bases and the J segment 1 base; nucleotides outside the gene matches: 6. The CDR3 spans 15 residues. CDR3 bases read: TGTGCCAGTAGTCTAACAGGGGTCCGCACAGATACG. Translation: CASSLTGVRTDT. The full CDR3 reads CASSLTGVRTDTQYF. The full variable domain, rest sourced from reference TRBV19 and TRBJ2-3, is DGGITQSPKYLFRKEGQNVTLSCEQNLNHDAMYWYRQDPGQGLRLIYYSQIVNDFQKGDIAEGYSVSREKKESFPLTVTSAQKNPTAFYLCASSLTGVRTDTQYFGPGTRLTVL.

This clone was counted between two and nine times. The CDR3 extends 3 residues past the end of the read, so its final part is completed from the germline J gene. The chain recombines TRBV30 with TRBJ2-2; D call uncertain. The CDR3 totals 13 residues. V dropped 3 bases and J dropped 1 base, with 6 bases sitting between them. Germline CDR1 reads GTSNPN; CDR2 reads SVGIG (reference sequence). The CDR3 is CAWRSRNTGELFF. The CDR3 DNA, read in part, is TGTGCCTGGAGAAGTAGGAACACCGGGGAG.

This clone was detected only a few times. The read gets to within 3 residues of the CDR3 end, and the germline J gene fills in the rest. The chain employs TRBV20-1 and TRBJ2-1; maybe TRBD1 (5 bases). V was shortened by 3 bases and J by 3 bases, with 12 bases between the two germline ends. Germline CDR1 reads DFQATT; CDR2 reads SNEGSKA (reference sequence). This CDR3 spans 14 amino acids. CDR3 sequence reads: CSASRQGYYNEQFF. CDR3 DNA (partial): TGCAGTGCTAGTCGGCAGGGTTACTACAATGAG.

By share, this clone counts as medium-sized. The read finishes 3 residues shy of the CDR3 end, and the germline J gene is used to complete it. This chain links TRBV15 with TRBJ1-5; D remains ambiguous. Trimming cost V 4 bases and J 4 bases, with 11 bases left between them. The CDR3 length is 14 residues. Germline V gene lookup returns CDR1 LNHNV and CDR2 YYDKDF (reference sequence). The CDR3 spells CATSKPGGNQPQHF. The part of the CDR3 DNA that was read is TGTGCCACCAGCAAGCCTGGAGGGAATCAGCCC.

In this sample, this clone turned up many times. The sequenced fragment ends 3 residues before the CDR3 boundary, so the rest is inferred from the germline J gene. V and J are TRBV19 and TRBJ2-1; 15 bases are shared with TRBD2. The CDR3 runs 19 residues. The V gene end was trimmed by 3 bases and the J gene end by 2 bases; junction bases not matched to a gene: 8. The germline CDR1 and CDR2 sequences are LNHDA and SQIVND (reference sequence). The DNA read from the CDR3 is TGTGCCAGTAGTATCGGACTAGCGGGGGGGCCTTTCCCCTACAATGAG. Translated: CASSIGLAGGPFPYNE. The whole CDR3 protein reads CASSIGLAGGPFPYNEQFF. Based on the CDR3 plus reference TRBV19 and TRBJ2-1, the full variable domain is DGGITQSPKYLFRKEGQNVTLSCEQNLNHDAMYWYRQDPGQGLRLIYYSQIVNDFQKGDIAEGYSVSREKKESFPLTVTSAQKNPTAFYLCASSIGLAGGPFPYNEQFFGPGTRLTVL.